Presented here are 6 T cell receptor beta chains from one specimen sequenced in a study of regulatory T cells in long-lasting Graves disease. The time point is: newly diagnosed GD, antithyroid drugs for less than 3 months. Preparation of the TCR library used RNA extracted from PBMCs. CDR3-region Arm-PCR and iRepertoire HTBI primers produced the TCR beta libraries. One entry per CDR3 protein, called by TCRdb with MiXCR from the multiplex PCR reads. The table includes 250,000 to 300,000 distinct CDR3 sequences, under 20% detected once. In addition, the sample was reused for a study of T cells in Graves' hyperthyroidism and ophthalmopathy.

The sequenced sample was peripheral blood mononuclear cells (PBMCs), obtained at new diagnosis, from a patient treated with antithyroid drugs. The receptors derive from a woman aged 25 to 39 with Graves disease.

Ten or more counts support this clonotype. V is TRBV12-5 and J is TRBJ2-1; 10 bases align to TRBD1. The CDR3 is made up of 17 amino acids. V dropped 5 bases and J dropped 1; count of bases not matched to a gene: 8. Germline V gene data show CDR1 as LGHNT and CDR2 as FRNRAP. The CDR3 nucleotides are TGTGCTAGTGGTCTGGGGCCGGGACAGGGGTCCTACAATGAGCAGTTCTTC. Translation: CASGLGPGQGSYNEQFF.

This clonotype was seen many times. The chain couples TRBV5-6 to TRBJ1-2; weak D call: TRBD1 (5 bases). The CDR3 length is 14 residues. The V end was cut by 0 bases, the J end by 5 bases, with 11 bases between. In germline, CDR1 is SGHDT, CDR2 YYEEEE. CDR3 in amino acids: CASSLAAREYGYTF. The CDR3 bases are TGTGCCAGCAGCTTGGCCGCCAGGGAATATGGCTACACCTTC.

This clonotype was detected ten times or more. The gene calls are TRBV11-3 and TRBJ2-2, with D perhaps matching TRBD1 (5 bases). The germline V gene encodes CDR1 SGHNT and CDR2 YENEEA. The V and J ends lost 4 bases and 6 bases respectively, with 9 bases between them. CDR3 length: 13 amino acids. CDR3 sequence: CASSSDRSGELFF. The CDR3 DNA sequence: TGTGCCAGCAGCTCCGACAGATCCGGGGAGCTGTTTTTT.

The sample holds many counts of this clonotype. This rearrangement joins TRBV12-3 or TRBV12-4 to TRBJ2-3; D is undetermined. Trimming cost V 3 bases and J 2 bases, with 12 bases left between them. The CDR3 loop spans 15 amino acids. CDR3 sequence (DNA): TGTGCCAGCAGTTTTGGGCACCCCACCACAGATACGCAGTATTTT. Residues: CASSFGHPTTDTQYF.

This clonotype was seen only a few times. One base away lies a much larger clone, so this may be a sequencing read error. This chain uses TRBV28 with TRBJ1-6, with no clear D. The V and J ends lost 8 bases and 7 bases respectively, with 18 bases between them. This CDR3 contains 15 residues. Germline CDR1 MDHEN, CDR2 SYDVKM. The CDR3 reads CASGPTRRINSPLHF. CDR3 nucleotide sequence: TGTGCCAGCGGTCCCACCCGACGGATCAATTCACCCCTCCACTTT. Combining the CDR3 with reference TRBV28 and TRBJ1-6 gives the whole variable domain DVKVTQSSRYLVKRTGEKVFLECVQDMDHENMFWYRQDPGLGLRLIYFSYDVKMKEKGDIPEGYSVSREKKERFSLILESASTNQTSMYLCASGPTRRINSPLHFGNGTRLTVT.

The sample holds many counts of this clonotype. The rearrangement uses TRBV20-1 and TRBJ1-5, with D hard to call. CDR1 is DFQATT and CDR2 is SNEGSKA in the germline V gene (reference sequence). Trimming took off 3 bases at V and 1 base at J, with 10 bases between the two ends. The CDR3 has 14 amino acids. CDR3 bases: TGCAGTGCTAGCCCGAAAGTGAGCAATCAGCCCCAGCATTTT. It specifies CSASPKVSNQPQHF.